The TCR beta chain under discussion was sequenced for a study of CD8+CD57+ T cells in acquired aplastic anemia. Study-level points and caveats: The study identified roughly 29 CD8+ CDR3 sequences shared by patients and controls.

With regard to this clonotype: Its antigen is still unknown.

Profiling that covered TCR beta VDJ and CDR3 relied on genomic DNA as its template. TCRdb re-called the reads through MiXCR, storing one row per CDR3 protein. The sample consists of about 180,000 distinct CDR3 sequences, over 40% of them appearing once. Only patients with CD8+CD57+ cell expansion on flow cytometry were chosen for sequencing. From germline, CDR1 is ENHRY and CDR2 SYGVKD. The ends were cut back, 8 bases at V and 4 bases at J, with 11 bases in the middle. CDR3 size: 12 residues. This chain uses TRBV10-3 with TRBJ1-1, with D possibly being TRBD1 (6 bases). Sequenced input: sorted CD4+, CD8+, or CD8+CD57+ T cells (not recorded which) from PBMCs. This TCR was sampled from a human donor with aplastic anemia. The CDR3 nucleotides read TGTGCCATCGGTACAGGGACCACTGAAGCTTTCTTT. Translation gives CAIGTGTTEAFF.